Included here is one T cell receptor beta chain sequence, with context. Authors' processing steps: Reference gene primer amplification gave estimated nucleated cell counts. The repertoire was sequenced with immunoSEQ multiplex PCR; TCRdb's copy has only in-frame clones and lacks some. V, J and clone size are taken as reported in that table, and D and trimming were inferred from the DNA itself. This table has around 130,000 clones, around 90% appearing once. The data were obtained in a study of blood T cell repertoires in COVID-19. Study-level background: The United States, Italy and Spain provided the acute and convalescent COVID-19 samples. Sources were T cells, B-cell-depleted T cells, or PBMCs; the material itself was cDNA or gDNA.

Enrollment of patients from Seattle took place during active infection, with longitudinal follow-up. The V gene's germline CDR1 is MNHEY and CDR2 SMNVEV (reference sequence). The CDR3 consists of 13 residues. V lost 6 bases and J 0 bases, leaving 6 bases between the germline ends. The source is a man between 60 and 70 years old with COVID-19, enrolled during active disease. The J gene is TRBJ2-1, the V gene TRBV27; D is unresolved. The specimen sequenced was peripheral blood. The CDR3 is CASRASSYNEQFF. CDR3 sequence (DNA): TGTGCCAGCAGAGCAAGCTCCTACAATGAGCAGTTCTTC.